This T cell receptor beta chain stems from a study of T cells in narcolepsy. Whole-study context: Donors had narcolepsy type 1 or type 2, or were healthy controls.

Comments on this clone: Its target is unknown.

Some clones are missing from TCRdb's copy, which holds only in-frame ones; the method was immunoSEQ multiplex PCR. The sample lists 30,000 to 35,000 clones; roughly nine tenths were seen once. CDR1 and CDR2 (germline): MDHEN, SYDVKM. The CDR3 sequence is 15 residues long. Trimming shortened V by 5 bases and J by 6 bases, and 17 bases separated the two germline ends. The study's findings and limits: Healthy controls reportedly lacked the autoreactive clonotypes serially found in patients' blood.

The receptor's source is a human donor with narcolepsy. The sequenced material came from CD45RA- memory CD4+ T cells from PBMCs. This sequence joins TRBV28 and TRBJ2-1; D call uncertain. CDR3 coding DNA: TGTGCCAGCAGTACGACCAGGTCAGGTGTCAATGAGCAGTTCTTC. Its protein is CASSTTRSGVNEQFF.